This T cell receptor (beta chain) came from a study of CD8+ T cells in alopecia areata. Investigators isolated RNA and reverse transcribed it into cDNA to act as the sequencing template. Data came from immunoSEQ multiplex PCR; TCRdb stores just in-frame clones and leaves some out. In the table there are about 190,000 clones, more than 55% of which are singletons. Overall study findings and caveats: Scalp clonality decreased significantly with tofacitinib, and so did expanded CD8+ clones among the top 100. The link between baseline CD8+ expansion and response remains uncertain with one nonresponder. Relative to normal scalp, lesional scalp, especially alopecia totalis/universalis, showed higher clonality.

This clone has a handful of counts. No antigen is known for it. As for treatment: oral pan-JAK inhibitor, 5-10 mg twice daily. Researchers gathered lesional scalp punch biopsies and peripheral blood from patients with alopecia areata. Trimming removed 4 bases from V and 4 bases from J; junction bases left unmatched: 4. The germline CDR1 and CDR2 sequences are SGHNT and YYREEE (reference sequence). The CDR3 has 15 amino acids. Sequenced here: CD4+ T cells sorted from blood, sampled at week 4, from a patient treated with tofacitinib. The sequence was obtained from a human donor with alopecia areata. This chain uses TRBV5-4 with TRBJ2-5, with 13 bases lining up with TRBD2. CDR3 sequence (DNA): TGTGCCAGCAGCGCTGGACTAGCGGGAGCAGAGACCCAGTACTTC. As protein: CASSAGLAGAETQYF.